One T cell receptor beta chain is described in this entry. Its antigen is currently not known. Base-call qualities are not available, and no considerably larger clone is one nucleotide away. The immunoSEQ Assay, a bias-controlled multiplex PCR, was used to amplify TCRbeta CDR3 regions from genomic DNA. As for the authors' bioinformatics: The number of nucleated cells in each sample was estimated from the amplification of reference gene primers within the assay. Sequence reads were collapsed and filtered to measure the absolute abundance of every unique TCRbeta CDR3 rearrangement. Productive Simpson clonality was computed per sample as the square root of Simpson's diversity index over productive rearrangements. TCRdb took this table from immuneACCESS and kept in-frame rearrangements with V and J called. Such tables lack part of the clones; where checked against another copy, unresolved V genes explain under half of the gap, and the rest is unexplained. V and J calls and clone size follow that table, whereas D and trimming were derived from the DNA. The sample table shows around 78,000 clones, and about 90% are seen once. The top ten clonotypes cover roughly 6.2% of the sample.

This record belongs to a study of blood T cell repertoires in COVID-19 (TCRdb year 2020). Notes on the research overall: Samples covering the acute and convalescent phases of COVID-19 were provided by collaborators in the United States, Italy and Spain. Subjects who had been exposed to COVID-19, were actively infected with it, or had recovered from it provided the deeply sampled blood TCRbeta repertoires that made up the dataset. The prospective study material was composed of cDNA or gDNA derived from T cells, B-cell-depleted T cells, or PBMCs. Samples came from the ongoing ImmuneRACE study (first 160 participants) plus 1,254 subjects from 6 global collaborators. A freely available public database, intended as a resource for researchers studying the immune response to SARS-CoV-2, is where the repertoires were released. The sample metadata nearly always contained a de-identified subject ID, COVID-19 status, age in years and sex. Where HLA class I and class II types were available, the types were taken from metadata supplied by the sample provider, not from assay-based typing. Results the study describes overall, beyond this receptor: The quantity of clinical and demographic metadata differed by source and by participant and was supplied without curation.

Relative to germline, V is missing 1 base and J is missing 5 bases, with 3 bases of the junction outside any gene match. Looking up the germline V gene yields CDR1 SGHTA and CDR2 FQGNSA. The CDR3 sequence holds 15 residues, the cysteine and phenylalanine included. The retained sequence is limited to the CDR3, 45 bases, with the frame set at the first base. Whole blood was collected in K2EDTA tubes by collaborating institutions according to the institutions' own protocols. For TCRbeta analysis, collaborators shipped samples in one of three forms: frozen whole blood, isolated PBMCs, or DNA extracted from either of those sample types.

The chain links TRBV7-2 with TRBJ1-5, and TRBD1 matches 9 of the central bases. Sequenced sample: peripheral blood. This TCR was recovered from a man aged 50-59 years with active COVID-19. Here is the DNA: TGTGCCAGCAGCTTAGTCGGGACAGGGTATCAGCCCCAGCATTTT. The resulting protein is CASSLVGTGYQPQHF.